The 25 T cell receptor beta chains below all came from one sample that was sequenced in a study of identical twins. From the 5' RACE reads, TCRdb called clonotypes with MiXCR, one entry per CDR3 protein. The data contain approximately 250,000 distinct CDR3 sequences, 6% to 7% of them singletons. These data were also filed under a second study, of T cells expressing NK-cell markers.

The sequenced sample consisted of CD8+ T cells sorted from blood. These receptors were taken from a woman aged 18-35 years in good health.

V is TRBV6-2 or TRBV6-3 and J is TRBJ1-5, with TRBD1 as a possible D gene (5 bases). Trimming cost V 10 bases and J 0 bases, with 13 bases left between them. The CDR3 runs 14 residues. Germline loops: CDR1 MNHEY, CDR2 SVGEGT. This chain's CDR3 is CATTGTTSNQPQHF. The CDR3 nucleotides are TGTGCCACGACGGGGACGACTAGCAATCAGCCCCAGCATTTT.

This rearrangement joins TRBV12-3 or TRBV12-4 to TRBJ2-7; TRBD2 aligns across 8 bases. The junction had 6 bases not matched to a gene; V was cut back by 6 bases and J by 2 bases. The CDR3 length is 14 residues. CDR3 sequence reads: CASSTSGQPYEQYF. CDR3 in DNA: TGTGCCAGCAGCACTAGCGGCCAACCCTACGAGCAGTACTTC.

The chain joins TRBV14 to TRBJ2-5; unclear D gene. CDR3 length: 16 amino acids. The ends were cut back, 1 base at V and 1 base at J, with 13 bases in the middle. CDR1 and CDR2 from the germline V gene are SGHDN and FVKESK. DNA of the CDR3: TGTGCCAGCAGCCAAGGGCACGGAGTCTTCCAAGAGACCCAGTACTTC. It codes for CASSQGHGVFQETQYF.

The table lists this clonotype with many counts. The J gene is TRBJ2-7, the V gene TRBV15; TRBD2 might be the D (6 bases). Trimming took 5 bases from V and 0 from J, leaving 11 bases between them. Germline CDR1 LNHNV, CDR2 YYDKDF (reference sequence). The CDR3 loop spans 14 amino acids. CDR3 DNA sequence: TGTGCCACCAGCCCGACGGAGGGCTCCTACGAGCAGTACTTC. It translates to CATSPTEGSYEQYF.

The CDR3 sequence: CASSISHLAKNIQYF. In DNA, the CDR3 is TGTGCCAGTAGTATAAGCCACCTAGCCAAAAACATTCAGTACTTC. The rearrangement uses TRBV19 and TRBJ2-4, with no clear D. The CDR3 covers 15 residues. V lost 2 bases and J 0 bases, leaving 8 bases between the germline ends. CDR1 is LNHDA and CDR2 is SQIVND in the germline V gene (reference sequence).

The V call is TRBV7-6, the J call TRBJ2-1, with TRBD2 identical over 8 bases. The germline gives CDR1 SGHVS, CDR2 FNYEAQ. The CDR3 extends over 16 amino acids. Unmatched junction bases numbered 10, after V lost 2 bases and J lost 7 bases. CDR3 coding DNA: TGTGCCAGCAGCTTATTGGTCGGGAGGGCCTTAAATGAGCAGTTCTTC. This gives the protein CASSLLVGRALNEQFF. Full variable domain (rest looked up from reference TRBV7-6 and TRBJ2-1): GAGVSQSPRYKVTKRGQDVALRCDPISGHVSLYWYRQALGQGPEFLTYFNYEAQQDKSGLPNDRFSAERPEGSISTLTIQRTEQRDSAMYRCASSLLVGRALNEQFFGPGTRLTVL.

In this sample, this clonotype turned up many times. V gene TRBV12-3 or TRBV12-4 combines with J gene TRBJ1-5; D gene unclear. This CDR3 has 13 amino acids. Trimming left V 3 bases short and J 2 bases short, with 5 bases between. As DNA, the CDR3 is TGTGCCAGCAGTTTGAAGCGCAATCAGCCCCAGCATTTT. Protein sequence: CASSLKRNQPQHF.

In nucleotides, the CDR3 is TGTGCCAGCAGTTTATTTGGGGGCACCGGGGAGCTGTTTTTT. As protein: CASSLFGGTGELFF. This chain connects TRBV12-3 or TRBV12-4 to TRBJ2-2; D tentatively reads TRBD1 or TRBD2 (5 bases each). The CDR3 sequence is 14 residues long. V lost 2 bases and J 4 bases, leaving 8 bases between the germline ends.

This clonotype was seen ten or more times. V usage is TRBV7-8 and J usage is TRBJ1-1; possibly TRBD1 for D (5 bases). The germline CDR1 and CDR2 sequences are SGHVS and FQNEAQ. With 0 bases removed from V and 12 bases from J, the gap between germline ends came to 14 bases. The CDR3 consists of 13 residues. The CDR3 sequence: CASSLALPDNTFF. The CDR3 DNA sequence: TGTGCCAGCAGCTTAGCGTTGCCGGACAATACTTTCTTT.

This clonotype was detected many times. This sequence joins TRBV11-1 and TRBJ2-1; possibly TRBD1 for D (6 bases). CDR1 and CDR2 (germline): SGHAT, FQDESV (reference sequence). With 1 base removed from V and 0 bases from J, the gap between germline ends came to 19 bases. This CDR3 has 19 amino acids. The CDR3 spells CASSLVGEGGISSYNEQFF. In DNA, the CDR3 is TGTGCCAGCAGCTTAGTCGGTGAAGGGGGAATTAGCTCCTACAATGAGCAGTTCTTC.

This chain uses TRBV3-1 with TRBJ2-3; perhaps TRBD2 as D (5 bases). This CDR3 has 15 residues. Trimming took 4 bases from V and 2 from J, leaving 13 bases between them. In germline, CDR1 is LGHDT, CDR2 YNNKEL (reference sequence). This CDR3 is CASSLGPGDTDTQYF. CDR3 nucleotides: TGTGCCAGCAGCCTTGGCCCCGGGGACACAGATACGCAGTATTTT.

This clonotype appeared once. This chain links TRBV5-6 with TRBJ2-3; D gene ambiguous. CDR1 and CDR2 (germline): SGHDT, YYEEEE. With 7 bases removed from V and 0 bases from J, the gap between germline ends came to 15 bases. The CDR3 extends over 15 amino acids. The CDR3 sequence: CASSPLRFSTDTQYF. CDR3 bases: TGTGCCAGCTCCCCGTTGCGTTTTAGCACAGATACGCAGTATTTT.

This clonotype was found a few times. V and J are TRBV9 and TRBJ2-3, with TRBD2 matching 11 bases. The V gene end was trimmed by 0 bases and the J gene end by 6 bases; junction bases not matched to a gene: 3. Germline CDR1 SGDLS, CDR2 YYNGEE. CDR3 size: 15 residues. CDR3 sequence: CASSVDVAGGDTQYF. CDR3 DNA sequence: TGTGCCAGCAGCGTAGACGTAGCGGGAGGGGATACGCAGTATTTT.

Ten or more counts support this clonotype. The chain has TRBV12-3 or TRBV12-4 and TRBJ2-1; D may be TRBD1 (6 bases). The germline V and J ends were trimmed by 4 bases and 0 bases, with 13 bases remaining between them. The CDR3 has 16 amino acids. The CDR3 nucleotides read TGTGCCAGCAGTTCCGGCCGGACAGCCTCCTACAATGAGCAGTTCTTC. Its protein product is CASSSGRTASYNEQFF.

The chain combines TRBV6-1 with TRBJ2-7; no clear D. CDR1 is MNHNS and CDR2 is SASEGT in the germline V gene. CDR3 length equals 13 residues. V was trimmed by 2 bases and J by 4 bases, leaving 9 bases between them. CDR3 sequence (DNA): TGTGCCAGCAGTGAAATAAGGGTTTACGAGCAGTACTTC. Its translation: CASSEIRVYEQYF.

This clonotype was counted only a few times. The J gene is TRBJ2-3, the V gene TRBV9; the match to TRBD2 covers 7 bases. Germline trimming cut 4 bases from V and 5 bases from J; bases unmatched to any gene: 10. The CDR3 spans 15 residues. CDR1 SGDLS and CDR2 YYNGEE come from the germline V gene. The CDR3 DNA follows: TGTGCCAGCAGCCCGAGTGGGGGGGGAAGAGATACGCAGTATTTT. As protein: CASSPSGGGRDTQYF.

The sample holds a few counts of this clonotype. The CDR3 DNA is TGTGCCAGCAGCCAAGTTCCGACCCTGGGCTATGGCTACACCTTC. Translating gives CASSQVPTLGYGYTF. The rearrangement uses TRBV4-2 and TRBJ1-2, with D uncertain. This CDR3 contains 15 residues. Germline-derived CDR1 and CDR2 are LGHNA and YNFKEQ. Trimming removed 1 base from V and 4 bases from J, with 13 bases in between.

The V gene is TRBV2, the J gene TRBJ2-2, with D maybe TRBD1 (6 bases). Trimming stripped 11 bases from V and 2 bases from J, with 15 bases between. Germline V CDR1 and CDR2: SNHLY, FYNNEI. The length of the CDR3 is 14 residues. The CDR3 DNA reads TGTGCCTGGTCTGGGGGCGGAAACACCGGGGAGCTGTTTTTT. Its translation: CAWSGGGNTGELFF.

In this sample, this clonotype turned up a few times. V gene TRBV9 combines with J gene TRBJ2-2; D is undetermined. The germline V gene has CDR1 SGDLS and CDR2 YYNGEE. V dropped 3 bases and J dropped 3 bases, with 15 bases sitting between them. CDR3 length equals 16 residues. As DNA, the CDR3 is TGTGCCAGCAGCGCCCTCGTTGCTAGGCACACCGGGGAGCTGTTTTTT. This translates into CASSALVARHTGELFF.

The chain carries TRBV20-1 and TRBJ2-5; no definite D call. Per the germline V gene, CDR1 is DFQATT and CDR2 is SNEGSKA (reference sequence). The length of the CDR3 is 17 residues. V shed 0 bases and J shed 2 bases, with 19 bases lying between them. CDR3 in amino acids: CSARDYLRRTPQETQYF. The CDR3 region has the DNA TGCAGTGCTAGAGATTATCTCCGGAGAACCCCGCAAGAGACCCAGTACTTC.

This clonotype was observed many times. In DNA, the CDR3 is TGCAGCGTTCCGGACAGGGGGCCCTACAATGAGCAGTTCTTC. It translates to CSVPDRGPYNEQFF. This chain uses TRBV29-1 with TRBJ2-1; TRBD1 agrees at 11 bases. The CDR3 consists of 14 residues. The trim removed 5 bases at V and 2 bases at J, leaving 2 bases unmatched. Per germline, CDR1 SQVTM and CDR2 ANQGSEA.

The J gene is TRBJ2-3, the V gene TRBV7-9; unclear D gene. This CDR3 region has 16 residues. Per the germline V gene, CDR1 is SEHNR and CDR2 is FQNEAQ (reference sequence). Trimming took off 8 bases at V and 4 bases at J, with 22 bases between the two ends. The CDR3 region has the DNA TGTGCCAGCCGATCTCCTCCACCCCAAGAACCAGATACGCAGTATTTT. It is translated as CASRSPPPQEPDTQYF.

This clonotype was found many times. The V call is TRBV7-6, the J call TRBJ1-6; weak D call: TRBD1 (6 bases). There are 17 residues in the CDR3. The V and J ends lost 5 bases and 4 bases respectively, with 18 bases between them. Germline CDR1 reads SGHVS; CDR2 reads FNYEAQ. Written as DNA, the CDR3 is TGTGCCAGCAGCCTGTACAGGGAAGGAGGATATAATTCACCCCTCCACTTT. Translation: CASSLYREGGYNSPLHF.

This clonotype was found many times. V is TRBV14 and J is TRBJ2-7; D unclear. CDR3 length: 11 amino acids. The germline V gene encodes CDR1 SGHDN and CDR2 FVKESK. V lost 1 base and J lost 9, with 7 bases in between. CDR3 bases: TGTGCCAGCAGCCAAGGGAGAGGGCAGTACTTC. Translation gives CASSQGRGQYF.

This clonotype came up many times. The chain joins TRBV10-3 to TRBJ1-1; maybe TRBD1 (5 bases). This CDR3 has 16 amino acids. Per germline, CDR1 ENHRY and CDR2 SYGVKD. Trimming cost V 1 base and J 0 bases, with 12 bases left between them. CDR3 protein: CAISEYKGPMNTEAFF. The DNA for the CDR3 is TGTGCCATCAGTGAGTATAAGGGACCCATGAACACTGAAGCTTTCTTT.